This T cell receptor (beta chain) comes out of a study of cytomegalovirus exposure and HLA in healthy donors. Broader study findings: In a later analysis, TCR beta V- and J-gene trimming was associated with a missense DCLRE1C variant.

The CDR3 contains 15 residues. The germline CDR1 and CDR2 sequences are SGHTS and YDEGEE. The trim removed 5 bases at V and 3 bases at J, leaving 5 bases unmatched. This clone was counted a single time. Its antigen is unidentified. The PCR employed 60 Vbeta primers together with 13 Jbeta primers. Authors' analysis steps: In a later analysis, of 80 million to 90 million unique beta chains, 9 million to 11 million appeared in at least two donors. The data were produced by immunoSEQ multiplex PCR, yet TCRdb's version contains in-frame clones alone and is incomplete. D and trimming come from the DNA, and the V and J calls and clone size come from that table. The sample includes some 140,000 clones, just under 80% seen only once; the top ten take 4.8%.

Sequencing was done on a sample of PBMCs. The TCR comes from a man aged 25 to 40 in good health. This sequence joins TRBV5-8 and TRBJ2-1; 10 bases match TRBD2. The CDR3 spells CASRSLAGDYNEQFF. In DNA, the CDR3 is TGTGCCAGCAGGAGTCTAGCGGGAGACTACAATGAGCAGTTCTTC.